Listed here are 27 T cell receptor beta chains from one sample, sequenced in a study of beta chain features in type 1 diabetes. The investigators reverse transcribed all of the isolated RNA, so they sequenced expressed TCRB transcripts. Profiling relied on immunoSEQ multiplex PCR, and the TCRdb table lists in-frame clones only, not all of them. The sample shows about 340,000 clones, roughly 9% of them seen only once. General study findings and limits: People with Type 1 diabetes carried modestly yet significantly shorter TCRB CDR3s in all four CD4+ subsets.

For these receptors, no antigen is known. Sequencing was done on a sample of central memory CD4+ T cells from blood. The receptors were sampled from a young man with type 1 diabetes.

The chain combines TRBV6-5 with TRBJ1-2; no clear D. Germline V gives CDR1 MNHEY, CDR2 SVGAGI. V lost 7 bases, J lost 0 bases, and 9 bases lay in between. CDR3 length equals 13 residues. CDR3 sequence (DNA): TGTGCCAGCACCCTCGATTCTAACTATGGCTACACCTTC. Its translation is CASTLDSNYGYTF.

This clone came up a few times. The chain links TRBV2 to TRBJ2-5; possible D gene TRBD1, 6 bases. The V and J ends lost 2 bases and 1 base respectively, with 8 bases between them. The CDR3 totals 14 residues. CDR1 and CDR2 from the germline V gene are SNHLY and FYNNEI. The CDR3 region is CASSELRGQETQYF. The CDR3, as DNA: TGTGCCAGCAGTGAACTCAGGGGCCAAGAGACCCAGTACTTC.

The CDR3 here is CASSLPFRDGYTF. In DNA form, the CDR3 reads TGTGCCAGCAGCTTACCTTTTAGAGATGGCTACACCTTC. V and J are TRBV11-2 and TRBJ1-2, with D unclear. Germline V CDR1 and CDR2: SGHAT, FQNNGV. Trimming left V 2 bases short and J 6 bases short, with 10 bases between. This CDR3 region has 13 residues.

This clone was detected only a few times. The sample carries other DNA sequences with the same CDR3. J is TRBJ2-5 and V is TRBV7-2; D may correspond to TRBD1 or TRBD2 (6 bases each). The CDR3 length is 14 residues. The V gene's germline CDR1 is SGHTA and CDR2 FQGNSA. Trimming took 1 base from V and 5 from J, leaving 11 bases between them. CDR3 sequence reads: CASSLVGGQETQYF. The CDR3 DNA sequence: TGTGCCAGCAGCTTAGTTGGGGGGCAGGAGACCCAGTACTTC.

The rearrangement links TRBV15 to TRBJ2-3; D assignment may be TRBD1 or TRBD2 (5 bases each). Germline V gene data show CDR1 as LNHNV and CDR2 as YYDKDF (reference sequence). Trimming took off 5 bases at V and 11 bases at J, with 26 bases between the two ends. The CDR3 contains 16 residues. The CDR3 here is CATSLNSQRGTQKQYF. In DNA form, the CDR3 reads TGTGCCACCAGCCTCAATTCTCAAAGAGGGACGCAGAAGCAGTATTTT.

V gene TRBV23-1 combines with J gene TRBJ2-7; TRBD1 matches at 8 bases. TRBV23-1 falls under the ORF class, with uncertain function. This CDR3 has 13 amino acids. The junction had 0 bases not matched to a gene; V was cut back by 2 bases and J by 3 bases. The CDR3 nucleotides read TGCGCCAGCAGTCAAACAGGGGGCTACGAGCAGTACTTC. Encoded protein: CASSQTGGYEQYF.

V and J are TRBV7-2 and TRBJ1-4; the D is unclear. The CDR3 has 15 amino acids. Germline values: CDR1 SGHTA, CDR2 FQGNSA. V was trimmed by 1 base and J by 7 bases, leaving 13 bases between them. CDR3 loop: CASSLGRMWGEKLFF. CDR3 DNA sequence: TGTGCCAGCAGCTTAGGCAGGATGTGGGGTGAAAAACTGTTTTTT.

The chain joins TRBV7-9 to TRBJ2-5, with TRBD1 identical over 7 bases. CDR1 and CDR2 (germline): SEHNR, FQNEAQ (reference sequence). The trim removed 4 bases at V and 2 bases at J, leaving 10 bases unmatched. The CDR3 is 16 amino acids. CDR3 coding DNA: TGTGCCAGCAGCTCACCAGGGGGACAGCTTCAAGAGACCCAGTACTTC. Protein product: CASSSPGGQLQETQYF. The entire variable domain, with the rest obtained from reference TRBV7-9 and TRBJ2-5, is as follows: DTGVSQNPRHKITKRGQNVTFRCDPISEHNRLYWYRQTLGQGPEFLTYFQNEAQLEKSRLLSDRFSAERPKGSFSTLEIQRTEQGDSAMYLCASSSPGGQLQETQYFGPGTRLLVL.

This clone was seen a handful of times. This chain links TRBV25-1 with TRBJ2-2; a weak D match, TRBD1 (6 bases). The CDR3 sequence is 14 residues long. The germline V and J ends were trimmed by 4 bases and 3 bases, with 9 bases remaining between them. CDR1 MGHDK and CDR2 SYGVNS come from the germline V gene. The CDR3, as DNA: TGTGCCAGCAGTGTGGGACACTACACCGGGGAGCTGTTTTTT. Protein: CASSVGHYTGELFF.

This clone was seen more than once but under ten times. The chain couples TRBV20-1 to TRBJ2-7; D is undetermined. This CDR3 has 10 amino acids. Per the germline V gene, CDR1 is DFQATT and CDR2 is SNEGSKA (reference sequence). The V end was cut by 3 bases, the J end by 4 bases, with 4 bases between. The CDR3, as DNA: TGCAGTGCTAGTCGATACGAGCAGTACTTC. Amino acids: CSASRYEQYF.

This clone was observed a handful of times. The chain combines TRBV27 with TRBJ1-5; 7 bases align to TRBD1. The V gene end was trimmed by 5 bases and the J gene end by 3 bases; junction bases not matched to a gene: 10. CDR1 and CDR2 from the germline V gene are MNHEY and SMNVEV (reference sequence). The CDR3 extends over 16 amino acids. DNA of the CDR3: TGTGCCAGCAGTCCACGGACAGGTTGGGACAATCAGCCCCAGCATTTT. Translating gives CASSPRTGWDNQPQHF.

This chain connects TRBV28 to TRBJ2-3; a weak D match, TRBD2 (6 bases). V was cut by 8 bases and J by 0 bases, with 15 bases left in between. The CDR3 consists of 15 residues. Germline CDR1 is MDHEN and CDR2 is SYDVKM. CDR3 nucleotides: TGTGCCAGCGGGGACTTACCCTCTAGCACAGATACGCAGTATTTT. Encoded protein: CASGDLPSSTDTQYF.

This clone was seen only a few times. The rearrangement joins TRBV7-2 to TRBJ1-5; 10 bases are shared with TRBD1. The germline gives CDR1 SGHTA, CDR2 FQGNSA. The CDR3 runs 15 residues. With 1 base clipped from V and 7 bases from J, the junction kept 4 bases outside the gene matches. The CDR3 sequence is CASSLETGGGQPQHF. Here the CDR3 DNA reads TGTGCCAGCAGCTTAGAGACAGGGGGCGGGCAGCCCCAGCATTTT.

This clone was observed a few times. V is TRBV7-9 and J is TRBJ1-2; D is unresolved. The germline CDR1 and CDR2 sequences are SEHNR and FQNEAQ (reference sequence). Deletions cut 4 bases from V and 4 bases from J, with 7 bases between. This CDR3 region has 12 residues. The CDR3 region has the DNA TGTGCCAGCAGCTACGACACCTATGGCTACACCTTC. Translated, it gives CASSYDTYGYTF.

This chain connects TRBV15 to TRBJ2-3; 7 nucleotides line up with TRBD2. The CDR3 covers 16 residues. V trimming: 2 bases; J trimming: 3 bases; junction bases outside the gene matches: 8. Germline lookup yields CDR1 LNHNV and CDR2 YYDKDF (reference sequence). The CDR3 here is CATSRTLSAGTDTQYF. The CDR3 DNA sequence: TGTGCCACCAGCAGAACGCTCTCAGCGGGGACAGATACGCAGTATTTT.

This clone came up a few times. The gene calls are TRBV13 and TRBJ2-7; D uncertain. This CDR3 is 14 amino acids long. Deletions cut 5 bases from V and 5 bases from J, with 16 bases between. Germline V lookup: CDR1 PRHDT, CDR2 FYEKMQ (reference sequence). The CDR3 DNA reads as TGTGCCAGCAGCCCCGAGGAGTTTAGCCACGAGCAGTACTTC. Translated: CASSPEEFSHEQYF. The full variable domain, rest sourced from reference TRBV13 and TRBJ2-7, is AAGVIQSPRHLIKEKRETATLKCYPIPRHDTVYWYQQGPGQDPQFLISFYEKMQSDKGSIPDRFSAQQFSDYHSELNMSSLELGDSALYFCASSPEEFSHEQYFGPGTRLTVT.

In this sample, this clone turned up a few times. The rearrangement links TRBV9 to TRBJ2-7; D remains unclear. Germline CDR1 reads SGDLS; CDR2 reads YYNGEE. Trimming cost V 2 bases and J 1 base, with 10 bases left between them. The CDR3 contains 14 residues. CDR3 DNA sequence: TGTGCCAGCAGCGTTTCCCCTCTTTCCTACGAGCAGTACTTC. This codes for CASSVSPLSYEQYF. Full variable domain (missing parts from reference TRBV9 and TRBJ2-7): DSGVTQTPKHLITATGQRVTLRCSPRSGDLSVYWYQQSLDQGLQFLIQYYNGEERAKGNILERFSAQQFPDLHSELNLSSLELGDSALYFCASSVSPLSYEQYFGPGTRLTVT.

The chain joins TRBV27 to TRBJ2-7, with D perhaps assigned TRBD1 or TRBD2 (5 bases each). V was pared by 1 base and J by 9 bases, with 10 bases between. The CDR3 is 12 residues long. CDR1 is MNHEY and CDR2 is SMNVEV in the germline V gene (reference sequence). CDR3 residues: CASSLFTGPQYF. The CDR3 DNA follows: TGTGCCAGCAGTTTATTCACGGGGCCGCAGTACTTC.

The CDR3 DNA reads as TGTGCCAGACAGTTACAGGCGAGCTCCTACGAGCAGTACTTC. Translated, it gives CARQLQASSYEQYF. V usage is TRBV2 and J usage is TRBJ2-7, with a possible D match to TRBD1 (5 bases). CDR1 is SNHLY, CDR2 FYNNEI, per germline. This CDR3 contains 14 residues. V gave up 9 bases and J gave up 0 bases, with 15 bases separating them. The whole variable domain, remainder taken from reference TRBV2 and TRBJ2-7, is EPEVTQTPSHQVTQMGQEVILRCVPISNHLYFYWYRQILGQKVEFLVSFYNNEISEKSEIFDDQFSVERPDGSNFTLKIRSTKLEDSAMYFCARQLQASSYEQYFGPGTRLTVT.

The chain is built from TRBV6-6 and TRBJ1-4; unclear D gene. CDR1 is MNHNY, CDR2 SVGAGI, per germline (reference sequence). V lost 7 bases and J 10 bases, leaving 13 bases between the germline ends. The CDR3 length is 12 residues. CDR3 DNA: TGTGCCAGCACCCCGGCCCGCGGAAAACTGTTTTTT. Its translation: CASTPARGKLFF.

There are a few counts of this clone. The chain joins TRBV7-2 to TRBJ2-1; 7 positions agree with TRBD2. With V trimmed by 4 bases and J by 9 bases, 9 bases remained unmatched. CDR3 length: 14 residues. CDR1 is SGHTA and CDR2 is FQGNSA in the germline V gene. The DNA for the CDR3 is TGTGCCAGCAGCTCTTGGGACTATATGGGTGAGCAGTTCTTC. It codes for CASSSWDYMGEQFF.

This chain uses TRBV20-1 with TRBJ1-1; no reliable D call. Germline V lookup: CDR1 DFQATT, CDR2 SNEGSKA (reference sequence). Trimming left V 3 bases short and J 8 bases short, with 10 bases between. The CDR3 runs 11 residues. The CDR3 nucleotides are TGCAGTGCTAGGGTCTTCTCAGAAGCTTTCTTT. Its translation: CSARVFSEAFF.

The chain recombines TRBV7-2 with TRBJ2-7; TRBD1 agrees at 11 bases. The CDR3 loop spans 16 amino acids. With V trimmed by 4 bases and J by 6 bases, 11 bases remained unmatched. CDR1 is SGHTA and CDR2 is FQGNSA in the germline V gene. The CDR3 sequence: CASSSGQGASGGEQYF. The CDR3 DNA is TGTGCCAGCAGCTCCGGACAGGGGGCCTCCGGGGGCGAGCAGTACTTC.

In the case of this clone: Other DNA sequences of this sample code for an identical CDR3. The J gene is TRBJ2-1, the V gene TRBV7-2; either TRBD1 or TRBD2 may fit D (5 bases each). Germline V gene sequence: CDR1 SGHTA, CDR2 FQGNSA. The CDR3 is 12 residues long. Trimming pared 5 bases from V and 9 bases from J, leaving 11 bases between. CDR3 residues: CASSLTRGEQFF. CDR3 in DNA: TGTGCCAGCAGCCTTACGAGGGGTGAGCAGTTCTTC.

This clone turned up a few times. The J gene is TRBJ1-5, the V gene TRBV6-1; D uncertain. Germline V gene lookup returns CDR1 MNHNS and CDR2 SASEGT. The CDR3 is made up of 15 amino acids. The germline V and J ends were trimmed by 3 bases and 0 bases, with 9 bases remaining between them. CDR3 sequence (DNA): TGTGCCAGCAGTGACGACATGTATAGCAATCAGCCCCAGCATTTT. Amino acid sequence: CASSDDMYSNQPQHF.

The chain is built from TRBV6-5 and TRBJ2-1; D possibly uses TRBD1 or TRBD2 (5 bases each). The V end was cut by 6 bases, the J end by 2 bases, with 8 bases between. The CDR3 contains 13 residues. From germline, CDR1 is MNHEY and CDR2 SVGAGI. The CDR3 nucleotides read TGTGCCAGCAGGCCGGGGCCCTACAATGAGCAGTTCTTC. This encodes CASRPGPYNEQFF.

There are many counts of this clone. The chain combines TRBV4-3 with TRBJ2-1; 14 nucleotides match TRBD2. V lost 4 bases and J lost 7; bases outside the gene matches: 15. The CDR3 sequence is 19 residues long. CDR1 is LGHNA, CDR2 YSLEER, per germline. The CDR3 reads CASSPQQGLAGGWGNEQFF. Written as DNA, the CDR3 is TGCGCCAGCAGCCCCCAGCAAGGACTAGCGGGGGGCTGGGGGAATGAGCAGTTCTTC.